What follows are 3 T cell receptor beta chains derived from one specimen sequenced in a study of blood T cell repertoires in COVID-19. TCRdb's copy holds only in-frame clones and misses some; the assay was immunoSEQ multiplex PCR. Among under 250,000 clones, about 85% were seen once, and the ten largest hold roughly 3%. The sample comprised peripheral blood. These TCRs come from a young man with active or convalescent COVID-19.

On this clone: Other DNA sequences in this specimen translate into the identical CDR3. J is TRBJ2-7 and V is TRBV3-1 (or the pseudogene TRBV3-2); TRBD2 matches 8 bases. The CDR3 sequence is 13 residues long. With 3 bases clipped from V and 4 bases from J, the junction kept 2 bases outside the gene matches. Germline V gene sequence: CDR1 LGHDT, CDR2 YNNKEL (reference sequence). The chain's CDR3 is CASSQLAGYEQYF. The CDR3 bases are TGTGCCAGCAGCCAGTTAGCGGGATACGAGCAGTACTTC.

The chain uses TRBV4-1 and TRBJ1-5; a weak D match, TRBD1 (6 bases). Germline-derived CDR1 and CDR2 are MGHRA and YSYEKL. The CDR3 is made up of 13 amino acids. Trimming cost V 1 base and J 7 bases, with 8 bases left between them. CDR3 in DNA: TGCGCCAGCAGCCAAGCCAGGGGCCAGCCCCAGCATTTT. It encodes CASSQARGQPQHF.

CDR3 loop: CASSGSGAAPHPDTQYF. The CDR3 nucleotides are TGTGCCAGTAGTGGTAGCGGGGCCGCCCCTCACCCGGATACGCAGTATTTT. This chain uses TRBV19 with TRBJ2-3; 8 bases line up with TRBD2. This CDR3 contains 17 residues. V trimming: 5 bases; J trimming: 6 bases; junction bases outside the gene matches: 16. CDR1 and CDR2 (germline): LNHDA, SQIVND (reference sequence).